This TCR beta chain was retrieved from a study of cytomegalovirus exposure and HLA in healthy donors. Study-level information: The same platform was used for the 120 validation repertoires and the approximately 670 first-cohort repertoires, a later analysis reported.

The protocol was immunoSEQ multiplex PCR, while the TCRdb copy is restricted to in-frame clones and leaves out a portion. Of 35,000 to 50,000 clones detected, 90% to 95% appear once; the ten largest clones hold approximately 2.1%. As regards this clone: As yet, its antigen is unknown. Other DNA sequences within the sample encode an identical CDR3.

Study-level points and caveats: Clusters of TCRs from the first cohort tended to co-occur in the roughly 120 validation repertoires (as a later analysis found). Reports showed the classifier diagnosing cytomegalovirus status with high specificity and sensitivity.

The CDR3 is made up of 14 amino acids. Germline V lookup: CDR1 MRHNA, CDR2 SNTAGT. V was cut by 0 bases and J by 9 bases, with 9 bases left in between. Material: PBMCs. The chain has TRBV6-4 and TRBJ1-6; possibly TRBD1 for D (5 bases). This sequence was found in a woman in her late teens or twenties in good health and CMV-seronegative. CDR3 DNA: TGTGCCAGCAGTGACTCGACGGGGGGTTCACCCCTCCACTTT. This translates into CASSDSTGGSPLHF.